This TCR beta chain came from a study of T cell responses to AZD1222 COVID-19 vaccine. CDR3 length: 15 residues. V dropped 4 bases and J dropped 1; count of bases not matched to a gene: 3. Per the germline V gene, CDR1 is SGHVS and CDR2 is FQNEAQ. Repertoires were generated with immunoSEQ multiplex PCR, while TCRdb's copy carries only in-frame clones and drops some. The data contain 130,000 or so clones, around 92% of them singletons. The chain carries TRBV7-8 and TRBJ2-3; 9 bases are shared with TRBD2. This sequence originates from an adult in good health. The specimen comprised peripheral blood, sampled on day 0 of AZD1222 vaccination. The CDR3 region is CASSSGLAGTDTQYF. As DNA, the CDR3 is TGTGCCAGCAGCTCGGGACTAGCTGGCACAGATACGCAGTATTTT. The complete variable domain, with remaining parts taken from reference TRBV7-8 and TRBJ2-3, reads GAGVSQSPRYKVAKRGQDVALRCDPISGHVSLFWYQQALGQGPEFLTYFQNEAQLDKSGLPSDRFFAERPEGSVSTLKIQRTQQEDSAVYLCASSSGLAGTDTQYFGPGTRLTVL.